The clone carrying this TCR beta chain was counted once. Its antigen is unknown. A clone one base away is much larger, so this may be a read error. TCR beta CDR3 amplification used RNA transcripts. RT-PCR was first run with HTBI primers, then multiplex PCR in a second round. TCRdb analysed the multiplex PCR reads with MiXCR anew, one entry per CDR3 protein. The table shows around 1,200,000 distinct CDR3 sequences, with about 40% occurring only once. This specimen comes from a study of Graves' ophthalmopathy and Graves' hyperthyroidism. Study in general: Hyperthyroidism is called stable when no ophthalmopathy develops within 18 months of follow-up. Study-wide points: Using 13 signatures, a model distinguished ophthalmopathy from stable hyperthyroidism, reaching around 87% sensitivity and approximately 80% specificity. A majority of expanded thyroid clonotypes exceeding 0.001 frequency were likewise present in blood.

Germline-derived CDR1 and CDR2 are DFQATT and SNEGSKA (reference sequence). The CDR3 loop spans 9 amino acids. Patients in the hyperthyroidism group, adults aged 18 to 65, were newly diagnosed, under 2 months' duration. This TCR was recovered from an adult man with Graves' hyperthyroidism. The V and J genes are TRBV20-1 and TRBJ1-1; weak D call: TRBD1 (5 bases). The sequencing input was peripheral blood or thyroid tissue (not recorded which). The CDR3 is CSSGLEAFF. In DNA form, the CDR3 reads TGCAGCTCAGGGCTTGAAGCTTTCTTT.